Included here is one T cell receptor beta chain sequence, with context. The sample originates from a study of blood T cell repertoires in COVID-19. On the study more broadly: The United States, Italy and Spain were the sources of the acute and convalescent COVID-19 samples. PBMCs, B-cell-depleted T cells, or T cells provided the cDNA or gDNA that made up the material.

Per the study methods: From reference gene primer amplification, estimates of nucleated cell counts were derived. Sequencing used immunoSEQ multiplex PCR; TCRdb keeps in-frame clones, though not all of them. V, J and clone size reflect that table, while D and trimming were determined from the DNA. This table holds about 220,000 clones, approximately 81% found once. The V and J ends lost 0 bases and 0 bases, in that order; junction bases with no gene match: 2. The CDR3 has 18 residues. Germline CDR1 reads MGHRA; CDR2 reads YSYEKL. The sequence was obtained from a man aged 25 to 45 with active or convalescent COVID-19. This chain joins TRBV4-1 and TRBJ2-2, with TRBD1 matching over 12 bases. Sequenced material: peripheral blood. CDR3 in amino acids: CASSQEGQGAANTGELFF. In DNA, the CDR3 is TGCGCCAGCAGCCAAGAGGGACAGGGGGCCGCGAACACCGGGGAGCTGTTTTTT.